One and the same sample provided the 27 T cell receptor beta chains below, sequenced in a study of brain T cells in children with intractable seizures. Sequencing was performed with immunoSEQ multiplex PCR; in TCRdb, only in-frame clones are kept and a portion is missing. Of around 340,000 clones listed, nearly 95% were seen once; the top ten hold roughly 5.7%. Time point noted: blood from clinic visit 5 months post-surgery; TSC patient then seizure free. Material: peripheral blood, obtained 5 to 6 months after surgery. The source is a boy less than two years old with tuberous sclerosis and intractable seizures.

A few counts support this clone. The chain recombines TRBV25-1 with TRBJ1-3; TRBD1 might be the D (6 bases). Germline CDR1 reads MGHDK; CDR2 reads SYGVNS. The CDR3 runs 14 residues. CDR3 sequence reads: CEGLQGPSGNTIYF. In nucleotides, the CDR3 is TGTGAGGGATTACAGGGACCCTCGGGAAACACCATATATTTT.

This clone was seen once. V and J are TRBV28 and TRBJ1-6; D not resolved. CDR1 MDHEN and CDR2 SYDVKM come from the germline V gene. The CDR3 runs 11 residues. The V end lost 5 bases, the J end lost 14 bases, and 10 bases lay between the germline ends. The CDR3 is CASSHELALHF. CDR3 sequence (DNA): TGTGCCAGCAGTCACGAGTTGGCCCTCCACTTT.

The chain is built from TRBV18 and TRBJ1-1; D is ambiguous. The CDR3 has 17 residues. V lost 4 bases to trimming and J lost 3 bases, with 21 bases between them. The germline V gene has CDR1 KGHSH and CDR2 LQKENI. The CDR3 is CASSRTRPFGRDTEAFF. CDR3 sequence (DNA): TGTGCCAGCTCACGAACCCGACCCTTCGGAAGGGACACTGAAGCTTTCTTT.

This clone was detected once. The chain employs TRBV9 and TRBJ2-5; TRBD1 matches at 9 bases. The germline V gene has CDR1 SGDLS and CDR2 YYNGEE. Losses at the gene ends were 4 bases for V and 5 bases for J; bases not matched to a gene: 6. This CDR3 is 14 amino acids long. The CDR3 bases are TGTGCCAGCAGCACAGGGGGCAGTCAGGAGACCCAGTACTTC. Translation gives CASSTGGSQETQYF.

V and J are TRBV30 and TRBJ2-5; no clear D gene. The CDR3 has 13 residues. Trimming cost V 1 base and J 1 base, with 7 bases left between them. CDR1 and CDR2 from the germline V gene are GTSNPN and SVGIG (reference sequence). In DNA, the CDR3 is TGTGCCTGGAGTGGTAGCCCCCAAGAGACCCAGTACTTC. This gives the protein CAWSGSPQETQYF.

The chain is built from TRBV4-1 and TRBJ1-5; D is unresolved. Germline CDR1 is MGHRA and CDR2 is YSYEKL. This CDR3 region has 13 residues. V was clipped by 4 bases and J by 6 bases, with 10 bases between them. CDR3 region: CASSRTWSQPQHF. The CDR3 DNA follows: TGCGCCAGCAGCCGCACGTGGAGTCAGCCCCAGCATTTT.

J is TRBJ2-7 and V is TRBV2; 7 bases are a match to TRBD1. Looked up from germline, CDR1 is SNHLY and CDR2 is FYNNEI. The CDR3 extends over 12 amino acids. The V gene end was trimmed by 10 bases and the J gene end by 2 bases; junction bases not matched to a gene: 5. CDR3 DNA: TGTGCCAACGGACAGGCTACCTACGAGCAGTACTTC. Protein sequence: CANGQATYEQYF.

V usage is TRBV30 and J usage is TRBJ2-3; the match to TRBD2 covers 10 bases. V was clipped by 5 bases and J by 2 bases; unmatched bases: 10. Germline values: CDR1 GTSNPN, CDR2 SVGIG (reference sequence). The CDR3 length is 16 residues. The CDR3 DNA follows: TGTGCCTGGCAAGGGGCTAGCGGGGGCCTCACAGATACGCAGTATTTT. Its protein is CAWQGASGGLTDTQYF.

The chain has TRBV7-9 and TRBJ1-2, with D unclear. In germline, CDR1 is SEHNR, CDR2 FQNEAQ (reference sequence). This CDR3 has 16 amino acids. Trimming cost V 1 base and J 3 bases, with 15 bases left between them. CDR3 residues: CASSLDSDRNYYGYTF. The CDR3 nucleotides are TGTGCCAGCAGCTTAGACAGCGATCGTAACTACTATGGCTACACCTTC. Based on the CDR3 plus reference TRBV7-9 and TRBJ1-2, the full variable domain is DTGVSQNPRHKITKRGQNVTFRCDPISEHNRLYWYRQTLGQGPEFLTYFQNEAQLEKSRLLSDRFSAERPKGSFSTLEIQRTEQGDSAMYLCASSLDSDRNYYGYTFGSGTRLTVV.

CDR3: CASSDTRFKNEQFF. The CDR3 nucleotides are TGCGCCAGCAGTGACACTAGGTTTAAGAATGAGCAGTTCTTC. The chain is built from TRBV10-2 and TRBJ2-1; tentatively, D is TRBD2 (5 bases). This CDR3 region has 14 residues. Germline V gives CDR1 WSHSY, CDR2 SAAADI. The ends were cut back, 3 bases at V and 7 bases at J, with 13 bases in the middle.

This chain joins TRBV20-1 and TRBJ2-5; unclear D gene. The germline V gene encodes CDR1 DFQATT and CDR2 SNEGSKA (reference sequence). The length of the CDR3 is 14 residues. The V gene lost 3 bases and the J gene lost 4 bases, with 15 bases spanning the gap. The CDR3 nucleotides are TGCAGTGCTAGTGAGCTTCTAGGTCGAGAGACCCAGTACTTC. Its translation is CSASELLGRETQYF.

This clone rates as medium-sized. This chain's CDR3 is CAISGGLAGGYNEQFF. The CDR3 DNA follows: TGTGCCATCAGTGGGGGACTAGCGGGAGGCTACAATGAGCAGTTCTTC. This rearrangement joins TRBV10-3 to TRBJ2-1; 15 bases are a match to TRBD2. Germline CDR1 ENHRY, CDR2 SYGVKD. The V gene end was trimmed by 4 bases and the J gene end by 3 bases; junction bases not matched to a gene: 1. This CDR3 spans 16 amino acids.

The CDR3 region has the DNA TGCGCCAGCAGCTTGGTTTCGGCAGATACGCAGTATTTT. It codes for CASSLVSADTQYF. The V gene is TRBV5-1, the J gene TRBJ2-3; D unresolved. V was shortened by 0 bases and J by 4 bases, with 6 bases between the two germline ends. CDR3 size: 13 residues. Per germline, CDR1 SGHRS and CDR2 YFSETQ.

The chain has TRBV6-5 and TRBJ1-5; possibly TRBD1 for D (5 bases). The ends were cut back, 6 bases at V and 4 bases at J, with 13 bases in the middle. The CDR3 consists of 14 residues. Germline lookup yields CDR1 MNHEY and CDR2 SVGAGI. The CDR3 protein is CASSHTGGNQPQHF. The CDR3 DNA is TGTGCCAGCAGCCACACGGGGGGGAATCAGCCCCAGCATTTT.

The J gene is TRBJ1-4, the V gene TRBV7-6, with D maybe TRBD1 (5 bases). The CDR3 runs to 15 residues. Germline V gene data show CDR1 as SGHVS and CDR2 as FNYEAQ. V was cut by 5 bases and J by 0 bases, with 10 bases left in between. CDR3 DNA: TGTGCCAGCAGCCTCCTGACAGCAACTAATGAAAAACTGTTTTTT. Its translation is CASSLLTATNEKLFF.

This chain uses TRBV7-2 with TRBJ2-7; 8 bases fit TRBD2. In germline, CDR1 is SGHTA, CDR2 FQGNSA. CDR3 length equals 17 residues. After removal of 0 bases from V and 0 bases from J, the junction contained 7 bases not matched to a gene. Here the CDR3 reads CASSLAAPGLVSYEQYF. The DNA of the CDR3 is TGTGCCAGCAGCTTAGCCGCCCCGGGACTAGTCTCCTACGAGCAGTACTTC.

The chain carries TRBV6-2 or TRBV6-3 and TRBJ2-7, with 9 positions matching TRBD1. This CDR3 has 14 amino acids. Germline assignment: CDR1 MNHEY and CDR2 SVGEGT. V trimming: 5 bases; J trimming: 3 bases; junction bases outside the gene matches: 5. CDR3 DNA sequence: TGTGCCAGCAGTGCCGGGACAGGGAACTACGAGCAGTACTTC. This sequence encodes CASSAGTGNYEQYF.

The chain carries TRBV6-5 and TRBJ1-2; tentatively, D is TRBD1 (5 bases). CDR3 length: 13 residues. Trimming took off 6 bases at V and 5 bases at J, with 13 bases between the two ends. CDR1 and CDR2 from the germline V gene are MNHEY and SVGAGI. DNA for the CDR3: TGTGCCAGCAGAACCGGGACGGTTTATGGCTACACCTTC. This translates into CASRTGTVYGYTF.

This clone was seen just once. The rearrangement uses TRBV4-1 and TRBJ1-2; D possibly corresponds to TRBD1 (6 bases). Germline CDR1 reads MGHRA; CDR2 reads YSYEKL. CDR3 size: 17 residues. V was cut by 0 bases and J by 3 bases, with 17 bases left in between. CDR3 nucleotides: TGCGCCAGCAGCCAAGATCCCCAGGGCCCAGGGGACTATGGCTACACCTTC. Its protein is CASSQDPQGPGDYGYTF.

This clone was counted once. V and J are TRBV5-5 and TRBJ1-6, with 8 positions matching TRBD1. Germline V gene data show CDR1 as SGHKS and CDR2 as YYEKEE (reference sequence). Trimming removed 6 bases from V and 4 bases from J; junction bases left unmatched: 9. The CDR3 extends over 16 amino acids. The CDR3 reads CASNVQGDSYNSPLHF. The CDR3 nucleotides read TGTGCCAGCAACGTACAGGGGGATAGTTATAATTCACCCCTCCACTTT. Using reference TRBV5-5 and TRBJ1-6 for the parts outside the CDR3, the full variable domain is DAGVTQSPTHLIKTRGQQVTLRCSPISGHKSVSWYQQVLGQGPQFIFQYYEKEERGRGNFPDRFSARQFPNYSSELNVNALLLGDSALYLCASNVQGDSYNSPLHFGNGTRLTVT.

V is TRBV4-1 and J is TRBJ2-1; 9 nucleotides line up with TRBD2. Germline V CDR1 and CDR2: MGHRA, YSYEKL. V shed 0 bases and J 1 base; nucleotides not matched to a gene: 10. The CDR3 extends over 19 amino acids. This CDR3 is CASSQESLAGGPSYNEQFF. As DNA, the CDR3 is TGCGCCAGCAGCCAAGAATCGTTGGCGGGAGGGCCATCCTACAATGAGCAGTTCTTC.

The chain carries TRBV29-1 and TRBJ1-1, with TRBD1 matching over 8 bases. J gave up 3 bases and V 6 bases, and 3 bases lay outside the gene matches. Germline loops: CDR1 SQVTM, CDR2 ANQGSEA. CDR3 length equals 12 residues. The CDR3 loop is CSVSDRDTEAFF. The CDR3 DNA follows: TGCAGCGTCTCGGACAGGGACACTGAAGCTTTCTTT.

The chain employs TRBV30 and TRBJ2-7; TRBD2 aligns across 9 bases. CDR3 length: 13 residues. V was pared by 2 bases and J by 5 bases, with 4 bases of the junction left unmatched. Per the germline V gene, CDR1 is GTSNPN and CDR2 is SVGIG (reference sequence). The CDR3: CAWSFSGGDEQYF. The DNA for the CDR3 is TGTGCCTGGAGTTTTAGCGGGGGTGACGAGCAGTACTTC.

The CDR3 protein is CATSDPSIGVLLTNSNQPQHF. The CDR3 nucleotides are TGTGCCACCAGTGACCCCTCCATCGGGGTTTTACTAACGAATAGCAATCAGCCCCAGCATTTT. V is TRBV24-1 and J is TRBJ1-5; unclear D gene. The CDR3 has 21 amino acids. Per the germline V gene, CDR1 is KGHDR and CDR2 is SFDVKD. Trimming removed 4 bases from V and 0 bases from J, with 27 bases in between.

The CDR3 DNA follows: TGTGCCAGTAGCCATGGAGGACTACCCCTCTCCTACAATGAGCAGTTCTTC. It codes for CASSHGGLPLSYNEQFF. The chain links TRBV19 to TRBJ2-1, with D possibly TRBD2 on 6 matching bases. Looked up from germline, CDR1 is LNHDA and CDR2 is SQIVND (reference sequence). The CDR3 sequence is 17 residues long. The V end lost 6 bases, the J end lost 0 bases, and 18 bases lay between the germline ends.

Only one count was recorded for this clone. The chain employs TRBV7-9 and TRBJ2-1, with a weak D call TRBD2 (6 bases). The CDR3 loop spans 18 amino acids. Germline CDR1 and CDR2: SEHNR and FQNEAQ (reference sequence). V lost 5 bases, J lost 1 base, and 21 bases lay in between. The CDR3 DNA reads as TGTGCCAGCAGCCGGATTCCGGGAGTACAAGAGTCCTACAATGAGCAGTTCTTC. Amino acids: CASSRIPGVQESYNEQFF.

The genes are TRBV5-6 and TRBJ2-7; TRBD1 might be the D (6 bases). This CDR3 is built from 14 residues. Trimming left V 4 bases short and J 0 bases short, with 11 bases between. Germline loops: CDR1 SGHDT, CDR2 YYEEEE. The CDR3 DNA follows: TGTGCCAGCAGCCATACAGGGAACTCCTACGAGCAGTACTTC. It is translated as CASSHTGNSYEQYF.